This is a list of T cell receptor beta chains from one sample in a study of tumor-infiltrating lymphocytes in oesophageal squamous cell carcinoma. TCRdb re-called the PCR reads through MiXCR, storing one row per CDR3 protein. The table includes approximately 9,800 distinct CDR3 sequences, around 58% detected once. The sequenced sample was esophageal tumor tissue. Receptors originate from a female donor with esophageal squamous cell carcinoma. CDR3s include the opening cysteine and the closing phenylalanine or tryptophan.

>TRBV7-4|-
CASSSLGPYNEQFF
>TRBV10-2|TRBJ2-1
CASSEPDYNEQFF
>TRBV7-6|-
CASSLGQGGALSRGSYEQYF
>TRBV7-8|TRBJ2-3
CASSSGKNTQYF
>TRBV12-3/TRBV12-4|TRBJ2-3
CASSLSGRTDTQYF
>TRBV12-3/TRBV12-4|TRBJ1-1
CASGGNTEAFF
>TRBV7-9|TRBJ1-4
CASSLGHREKLFF
>TRBV28|TRBJ2-3
CASSSYTGQGTDTQYF
>TRBV6-1|TRBJ1-1
CASTKRTGVNTEAFF
>TRBV12-3/TRBV12-4|TRBJ2-3
CASSFGGFSTDTQYF
>TRBV12-3/TRBV12-4|TRBJ2-3
CASRGLNTDTQYF
>TRBV12-3/TRBV12-4|TRBJ2-3
CASSFGVSPDTQYF
>TRBV6-1|TRBJ2-7
CASRTTIAGGSYEQYF
>TRBV10-3|TRBJ2-1
CAISESHSKGNEQFF
>TRBV7-6|-
CASSLGPGATYEQYF
>TRBV10-2|TRBJ2-1
CASSSGSSYNEQFF
>TRBV6-1|TRBJ2-7
CASSRELGRKFLPLHF
>TRBV7-8|TRBJ2-7
CASESLSSDEQYF
>TRBV11-3|TRBJ2-3
CASARGWSDTQYF
>TRBV7-3|TRBJ2-5
CASSLGSRYNEQYF
>TRBV6-6|TRBJ2-3
CASTELAGTPENTQYF
>TRBV7-9|-
CASSLALGPPYEQYF
>TRBV7-4|TRBJ2-7
CASSLILGLQYF
>TRBV7-8|-
CASSSGLAGGIETQYF
>TRBV7-2|TRBJ2-7
CASSLEPGQSRGLTLHF
>TRBV5-1|TRBJ2-3
CASSLLAPWGTDTQYF
>TRBV7-2|TRBJ2-3
CAGSPGTPHTQYF
>TRBV7-8|TRBJ2-7
CASSLDRTGVDEQYF
>TRBV7-9|TRBJ2-3
CASSYRTSGRDTQYF
>TRBV12-3/TRBV12-4|-
CASSLAQGLHNEQFF
>TRBV5-6|TRBJ1-2
CASSFGGRYGYTF
>TRBV12-3/TRBV12-4|-
CASRRQGSSETQYF
>TRBV28|-
CASPNSQDEQYF
>TRBV7-2|-
CASSQLGQGYEQYF
>TRBV7-1|TRBJ1-4
CASRGPPGQGPVRLFF
>TRBV7-3|TRBJ2-3
CASGFADTQYF
>TRBV27|TRBJ2-3
CASSLFEPGQGAIDTQYF
>TRBV6-6|TRBJ2-2
CASSYAGFANTGELFF
>TRBV5-3|-
CASSLTLTGSHNEQFF
>TRBV7-2|TRBJ2-3
CASSLEASGRWTDTQYF
>TRBV2|-
CASSGTNNEQYF
>TRBV2|TRBJ2-3
CASSEALAVGDTQYF
>TRBV7-2|TRBJ1-6
CASSSDSYNSPLHF
>TRBV10-1|-
CASGAGVEDEQFF
>TRBV5-3|TRBJ2-3
CATSRSGGGDTQYF
>TRBV7-8|TRBJ2-7
CASSPSGPAYEQYF